This T cell receptor beta chain came from a study of CD4 and CD8 cells across lung adenocarcinoma regions. Per germline, CDR1 MNHEY and CDR2 SVGAGI. The CDR3 loop spans 16 amino acids. Losses at the gene ends were 4 bases for V and 9 bases for J; bases not matched to a gene: 12. Samples came from patients with localized non-small cell lung adenocarcinoma. TCRdb re-analysed the PCR reads in MiXCR, keeping a single row per CDR3 protein. The sample has around 15,000 distinct CDR3 sequences, approximately 50% seen once; the top ten hold less than 35%. V and J are TRBV6-5 and TRBJ2-3, with 11 bases identical to TRBD2. The sequenced sample was CD8+ T cells from the center of a lung tumor. The receptor was isolated from a female donor with lung adenocarcinoma. The CD4 and CD8 labels of this study may be unreliable. The CDR3 DNA reads as TGTGCCAGCAGTTTCATAGCGGGGGGGCACACCGGGACGCAGTATTTT. Amino acid sequence: CASSFIAGGHTGTQYF.